This TCR beta chain appears in the sequencing data of a study of shared clonotypes between healthy human individuals. Data came from immunoSEQ multiplex PCR; TCRdb stores just in-frame clones and leaves some out. The sample contains approximately 2.5 million clones, approximately 92% of which appear only once. J gave up 4 bases and V 10 bases, and 7 bases lay outside the gene matches. This CDR3 spans 14 amino acids. Germline V gene sequence: CDR1 ENHRY, CDR2 SYGVKD. Sequencing was carried out using naive CD4+ T cells sorted from blood. Specified subset: CD45RA+ positively selected. The receptor was isolated from a man between 18 and 29 years old in good health. The chain employs TRBV10-3 and TRBJ1-6; 7 bases match TRBD1. The chain's CDR3 is CATDRDPYNSPLHF. In DNA form, the CDR3 reads TGTGCCACTGACAGGGACCCATATAATTCACCCCTCCACTTT.